Sequencing of this T cell receptor (beta chain) was carried out in a study of CD8+CD57+ T cells in acquired aplastic anemia. Turning to the study itself: DNA recovered from sorted CD4+ and CD8+ cells had a mean of approximately 3 ug. The average read count for CD4+ cells in healthy donors was around 10 million.

The study's findings and limits: Common to patients and controls were 25 to 30 CD8+ CDR3 sequences. With respect to CD8+ Simpson's diversity, patients and controls did not differ significantly.

Genomic DNA served as template for TCR beta VDJ and CDR3 profiling. TCRdb re-called the reads with MiXCR, one entry per CDR3 protein. The data hold 100,000 to 150,000 distinct CDR3 sequences, with around 48% observed a single time. Notes on this clonotype: What it binds is not known.

Trimming took 4 bases from V and 1 from J, leaving 10 bases between them. This CDR3 is 13 amino acids long. Germline V gene sequence: CDR1 SQVTM, CDR2 ANQGSEA. This receptor was identified in a human donor in good health, serving as a control. V and J are TRBV29-1 and TRBJ1-1; D not certain. The sequenced sample consisted of sorted CD4+, CD8+, or CD8+CD57+ T cells (not recorded which) from PBMCs. The CDR3, as DNA: TGCAGCGTTGGGGGAGACGGGAACACTGAAGCTTTCTTT. It encodes CSVGGDGNTEAFF.